Each of the 29 T cell receptor beta chains below was sequenced from the same sample in a study of response to subunit inactivated influenza vaccine (dated by TCRdb to the late 2010s). Receptor libraries were prepared by RT-PCR. Instrument on record: Illumina HiSeq 2500. The public reads were quality trimmed at Q25 with fastp and then assembled into clones with MiXCR by TCRdb, keeping productive beta chains. Each entry merges the rows of one CDR3 protein and shows their most common DNA and genes. This sample gives about 540,000 distinct CDR3 sequences in total; roughly 23% of them show up just once. The ten largest clones represent approximately 3% of the sample. These sequences were also reported in another study, on T cells expressing NK-cell markers. The second source states: TCR beta cDNA libraries were made by 5'RACE template switching that added a universal primer site and unique molecular identifiers.

Sample: CD4+ T cells sorted from PBMCs, taken roughly 12 days after vaccination. The receptor set was obtained from a man in his forties or fifties who received an inactivated influenza vaccine. Donor details come from another sample of the same person, matched by shared clones.

This rearrangement joins TRBV5-4 to TRBJ2-1; 7 nucleotides align to TRBD2. J gave up 5 bases and V 4 bases, and 6 bases lay outside the gene matches. From germline, CDR1 is SGHNT and CDR2 YYREEE (reference sequence). CDR3 length equals 14 residues. The CDR3 sequence is CASSQRLANNEQFF. The CDR3 DNA sequence: TGTGCCAGCAGCCAAAGACTAGCCAACAATGAGCAGTTCTTC. Complete variable domain (other parts from reference TRBV5-4 and TRBJ2-1): ETGVTQSPTHLIKTRGQQVTLRCSSQSGHNTVSWYQQALGQGPQFIFQYYREEENGRGNFPPRFSGLQFPNYSSELNVNALELDDSALYLCASSQRLANNEQFFGPGTRLTVL.

CDR3 residues: CASSVDIRSYNEQFF. For the CDR3, the DNA is TGTGCCAGCAGCGTGGACATACGCTCCTACAATGAGCAGTTCTTC. The chain has TRBV9 and TRBJ2-1; the D gene is possibly TRBD1 (5 bases). This CDR3 comprises 15 residues. V lost 2 bases, J lost 0 bases, and 9 bases lay in between. Per germline, CDR1 SGDLS and CDR2 YYNGEE.

This clonotype was detected only a few times. J is TRBJ1-6 and V is TRBV6-5, with 7 bases aligning to TRBD1. The CDR3 has 18 amino acids. Germline loops: CDR1 MNHEY, CDR2 SVGAGI. V shed 1 base, J shed 4 bases, and the junction held 10 bases outside the gene matches. The CDR3 DNA follows: TGTGCCAGCAGTTACTTAGGGCAGGGGGGAAATTATAATTCACCCCTCCACTTT. It specifies CASSYLGQGGNYNSPLHF.

As DNA, the CDR3 is TGTGCCATCAGTGAGTCGAAGATTTCTGAAAAACTGTTTTTT. As protein: CAISESKISEKLFF. V and J are TRBV10-3 and TRBJ1-4; D remains ambiguous. The CDR3 sequence is 14 residues long. Germline lookup yields CDR1 ENHRY and CDR2 SYGVKD. V dropped 0 bases and J dropped 7 bases, with 9 bases sitting between them.

CDR3 loop: CASSFPPPNYGYTF. CDR3 DNA sequence: TGTGCCAGCAGTTTCCCTCCACCTAACTATGGCTACACCTTC. The chain combines TRBV28 with TRBJ1-2; D call uncertain. The germline V gene has CDR1 MDHEN and CDR2 SYDVKM. The CDR3 has 14 amino acids. The V gene lost 3 bases and the J gene lost 0 bases, with 8 bases spanning the gap.

The chain uses TRBV5-8 and TRBJ2-7; 10 bases map to TRBD1. This CDR3 spans 16 amino acids. CDR1 is SGHTS and CDR2 is YDEGEE in the germline V gene. J was trimmed by 3 bases and V by 3 bases; bases with no gene match: 9. The CDR3 coding sequence is TGTGCCAGCAGCTACAGACCGACAGGGGGCTACTACGAGCAGTACTTC. Protein product: CASSYRPTGGYYEQYF. The complete variable domain, with remaining parts taken from reference TRBV5-8 and TRBJ2-7, reads EAGVTQSPTHLIKTRGQQATLRCSPISGHTSVYWYQQALGLGLQFLLWYDEGEERNRGNFPPRFSGRQFPNYSSELNVNALELEDSALYLCASSYRPTGGYYEQYFGPGTRLTVT.

This chain uses TRBV6-1 with TRBJ2-2; D may be TRBD2 (7 bases). CDR3 length: 16 amino acids. Germline V gene data show CDR1 as MNHNS and CDR2 as SASEGT. V was pared by 7 bases and J by 4 bases, with 19 bases between. CDR3 DNA sequence: TGTGCCAGCAAACGGCTACAGGGAGGGGGCACCGGGGAGCTGTTTTTT. Amino acids: CASKRLQGGGTGELFF.

This clonotype showed up just a few times. This rearrangement joins TRBV20-1 to TRBJ2-5; 11 positions match TRBD2. Germline trimming cut 0 bases from V and 3 bases from J; bases unmatched to any gene: 3. Germline CDR1 is DFQATT and CDR2 is SNEGSKA (reference sequence). The CDR3 runs 15 residues. CDR3 in amino acids: CSAREGSGGEETQYF. The CDR3 nucleotides are TGCAGTGCTAGAGAGGGTAGCGGGGGGGAAGAGACCCAGTACTTC.

Ten or more counts support this clonotype. The rearrangement joins TRBV20-1 to TRBJ2-7; D is undetermined. Germline V CDR1 and CDR2: DFQATT, SNEGSKA (reference sequence). The ends were cut back, 6 bases at V and 0 bases at J, with 12 bases in the middle. The CDR3 extends over 13 amino acids. The CDR3 nucleotides are TGCAGTGCCTGGGGTCCGAGCTCCTACGAGCAGTACTTC. It yields the protein CSAWGPSSYEQYF.

Only a few counts were recorded for this clonotype. V and J are TRBV12-3 or TRBV12-4 and TRBJ1-4; D gene uncertain. Trimming removed 5 bases from V and 5 bases from J, with 15 bases in between. CDR3 size: 15 residues. The CDR3 sequence: CASSRTETGNEKLFF. The CDR3 nucleotides read TGTGCCAGCAGTCGTACTGAGACGGGGAATGAAAAACTGTTTTTT.

This clonotype was seen more than once but under ten times. The CDR3 reads CASTYGRRGGTGELFF. The CDR3 DNA reads TGTGCCAGCACCTACGGTAGGAGGGGTGGAACCGGGGAGCTGTTTTTT. The chain recombines TRBV6-1 with TRBJ2-2, with a tentative D call TRBD2 (6 bases). Per germline, CDR1 MNHNS and CDR2 SASEGT. V shed 7 bases and J shed 5 bases, with 20 bases lying between them. The CDR3 sequence is 16 residues long.

This rearrangement joins TRBV4-1 to TRBJ2-4, with D uncertain. Germline V gives CDR1 MGHRA, CDR2 YSYEKL. The V end lost 2 bases, the J end lost 2 bases, and 13 bases lay between the germline ends. CDR3 length equals 16 residues. The CDR3 sequence: CASSQPSMGSKNIQYF. In nucleotides, the CDR3 is TGCGCCAGCAGCCAACCTTCGATGGGGTCCAAAAACATTCAGTACTTC.

This chain uses TRBV20-1 with TRBJ2-6; D unclear. The V gene lost 3 bases and the J gene lost 0 bases, with 12 bases spanning the gap. Germline CDR1 DFQATT, CDR2 SNEGSKA (reference sequence). CDR3 length: 16 residues. The CDR3: CSASSSAFSGANVLTF. The CDR3 bases are TGCAGTGCTAGCTCTTCAGCGTTCTCTGGGGCCAACGTCCTGACTTTC.

This rearrangement joins TRBV12-3 or TRBV12-4 to TRBJ1-1; D is ambiguous. V lost 6 bases, J lost 3 bases, and 17 bases lay in between. CDR3 length: 15 amino acids. In DNA, the CDR3 is TGTGCCAGCAGCCGCCCCCTCGGACGGTACACTGAAGCTTTCTTT. Residues: CASSRPLGRYTEAFF.

This clonotype was seen only a few times. This rearrangement joins TRBV18 to TRBJ1-1, with D possibly TRBD1 on 6 matching bases. CDR1 and CDR2 (germline): KGHSH, LQKENI. The V and J ends lost 3 bases and 4 bases respectively, with 12 bases between them. This CDR3 is 14 amino acids long. CDR3 coding DNA: TGTGCCAGCTCACCTTCGGGACAAGGCACTGAAGCTTTCTTT. Translated: CASSPSGQGTEAFF.

This clonotype appeared a few times. The rearrangement joins TRBV6-5 to TRBJ1-1; D might be TRBD1 (5 bases). CDR1 is MNHEY, CDR2 SVGAGI, per germline. The CDR3 spans 16 residues. V lost 0 bases, J lost 0 bases, and 11 bases lay in between. The CDR3 DNA is TGTGCCAGCAGTTACTCGAGGGGACGGCTGAACACTGAAGCTTTCTTT. Translation: CASSYSRGRLNTEAFF.

The CDR3 protein is CASSLQAGAQTYEQYF. As DNA, the CDR3 is TGTGCCAGCAGCTTACAGGCAGGGGCTCAGACCTACGAGCAGTACTTC. The chain is built from TRBV7-6 and TRBJ2-7; D is perhaps TRBD1 (6 bases). Germline loops: CDR1 SGHVS, CDR2 FNYEAQ. The CDR3 loop spans 16 amino acids. Trimming pared 2 bases from V and 2 bases from J, leaving 16 bases between.

This rearrangement joins TRBV24-1 to TRBJ2-3, with D perhaps given as TRBD1 or TRBD2 (6 bases each). Trimming stripped 3 bases from V and 4 bases from J, with 19 bases between. Per the germline V gene, CDR1 is KGHDR and CDR2 is SFDVKD. The CDR3 has 17 amino acids. This chain's CDR3 is CATSDPNRDGGPDTQYF. CDR3 nucleotides: TGTGCCACCAGTGATCCGAACAGGGACGGGGGCCCAGATACGCAGTATTTT.

This clonotype was recorded a few times. The CDR3 DNA follows: TGTGCCAGCAGACCGGGACTTAACACTGAAGCTTTCTTT. Translating gives CASRPGLNTEAFF. The genes are TRBV6-1 and TRBJ1-1; D might be TRBD1 (5 bases). The CDR3 consists of 13 residues. The V end lost 6 bases, the J end lost 2 bases, and 10 bases lay between the germline ends. CDR1 MNHNS and CDR2 SASEGT come from the germline V gene.

This clonotype was observed a handful of times. The V call is TRBV20-1, the J call TRBJ1-4, with D uncertain. The CDR3 totals 12 residues. The germline V gene has CDR1 DFQATT and CDR2 SNEGSKA (reference sequence). The V and J ends lost 3 bases and 5 bases respectively, with 7 bases between them. As DNA, the CDR3 is TGCAGTGCTAGGGGCACCAATGAAAAACTGTTTTTT. It yields the protein CSARGTNEKLFF.

V usage is TRBV18 and J usage is TRBJ2-3; D not certain. Germline CDR1 reads KGHSH; CDR2 reads LQKENI. The CDR3 has 15 residues. V gave up 0 bases and J gave up 4 bases, with 11 bases separating them. In DNA form, the CDR3 reads TGTGCCAGCTCACCACCGGGTCGAGGAGCAGATACGCAGTATTTT. It specifies CASSPPGRGADTQYF.

The chain uses TRBV6-1 and TRBJ1-2; D unclear. Germline V lookup: CDR1 MNHNS, CDR2 SASEGT. This CDR3 contains 14 residues. Deletions cut 6 bases from V and 6 bases from J, with 17 bases between. CDR3 sequence (DNA): TGTGCCAGCAGGGGCGGTGGGAGGGTCGATGGCTACACCTTC. Translation: CASRGGGRVDGYTF.

V usage is TRBV6-5 and J usage is TRBJ2-1; D is unresolved. The CDR3 loop spans 17 amino acids. Germline values: CDR1 MNHEY, CDR2 SVGAGI. V was cut by 4 bases and J by 0 bases, with 16 bases left in between. The CDR3 is CASSSRPSPSSYNEQFF. The DNA for the CDR3 is TGTGCCAGCAGTTCAAGACCCAGTCCCAGCTCCTACAATGAGCAGTTCTTC.

V gene TRBV6-2 or TRBV6-3 combines with J gene TRBJ1-2; a possible D gene is TRBD1 (6 bases). The CDR3 contains 16 residues. V lost 7 bases and J 2 bases, leaving 20 bases between the germline ends. The germline gives CDR1 MNHEY, CDR2 SVGEGT. The CDR3 is CASKGGAGRDNYGYTF. CDR3 bases: TGTGCCAGCAAGGGGGGTGCAGGGAGAGACAACTATGGCTACACCTTC.

Only a few counts were recorded for this clonotype. The chain combines TRBV6-5 with TRBJ2-7; 9 bases align to TRBD1. Trimming cost V 0 bases and J 2 bases; bases outside gene matches: 8. CDR3 length equals 17 residues. Germline V gives CDR1 MNHEY, CDR2 SVGAGI. CDR3 coding DNA: TGTGCCAGCAGTTACTCGATTGGTGGGACAGGGACCTACGAGCAGTACTTC. Amino acid sequence: CASSYSIGGTGTYEQYF.

V and J are TRBV7-2 and TRBJ1-1, with TRBD1 as a possible D gene (6 bases). The CDR3 extends over 13 amino acids. The V end lost 3 bases, the J end lost 11 bases, and 16 bases lay between the germline ends. The V gene's germline CDR1 is SGHTA and CDR2 FQGNSA. The CDR3 region is CASSFRGASLAFF. The CDR3 bases are TGTGCCAGCAGCTTCCGGGGGGCGTCCCTGGCTTTCTTT.

A few counts support this clonotype. The chain links TRBV6-1 to TRBJ1-2; D is possibly TRBD1 (5 bases). This CDR3 is built from 13 residues. Trimming took off 8 bases at V and 8 bases at J, with 18 bases between the two ends. The germline V gene has CDR1 MNHNS and CDR2 SASEGT. The CDR3 DNA follows: TGTGCCAGCGCGGGCAGGGCCAGTGAGGGCTACACCTTC. Translating gives CASAGRASEGYTF.

This clonotype has a handful of counts. CDR3 nucleotide sequence: TGTGCCAGCAGCCGCTCCTCTACCCTCACCTCGACAGGGGAGCAAGAGACCCAGTACTTC. Residues: CASSRSSTLTSTGEQETQYF. V usage is TRBV7-8 and J usage is TRBJ2-5; 8 nucleotides line up with TRBD1. With V trimmed by 5 bases and J by 2 bases, 22 bases remained unmatched. Looked up from germline, CDR1 is SGHVS and CDR2 is FQNEAQ. CDR3 length equals 20 residues.

The chain uses TRBV5-1 and TRBJ2-2; 13 bases line up with TRBD2. The CDR3 covers 17 residues. The germline V gene has CDR1 SGHRS and CDR2 YFSETQ. Trimming took 4 bases from V and 1 from J; bases not matched to a gene: 4. CDR3 nucleotide sequence: TGCGCCAGCAGCCCCACTAGCGGGGGGGTGAACACCGGGGAGCTGTTTTTT. This translates into CASSPTSGGVNTGELFF.